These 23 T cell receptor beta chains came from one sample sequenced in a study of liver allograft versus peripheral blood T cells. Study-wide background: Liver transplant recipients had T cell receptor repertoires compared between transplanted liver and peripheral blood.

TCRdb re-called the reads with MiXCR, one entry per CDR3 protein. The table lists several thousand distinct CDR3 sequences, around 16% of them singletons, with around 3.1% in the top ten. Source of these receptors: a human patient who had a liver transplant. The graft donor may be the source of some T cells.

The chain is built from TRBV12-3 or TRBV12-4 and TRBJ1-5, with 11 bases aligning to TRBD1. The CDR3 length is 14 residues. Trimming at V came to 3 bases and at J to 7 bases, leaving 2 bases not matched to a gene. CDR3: CASSFGTGGQPQHF. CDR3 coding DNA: TGTGCCAGCAGTTTCGGGACAGGGGGACAGCCCCAGCATTTT.

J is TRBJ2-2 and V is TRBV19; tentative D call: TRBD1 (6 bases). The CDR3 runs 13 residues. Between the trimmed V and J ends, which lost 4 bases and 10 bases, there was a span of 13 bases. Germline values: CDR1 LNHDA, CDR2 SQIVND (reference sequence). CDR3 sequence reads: CASSSRQVPELFF. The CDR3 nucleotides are TGTGCCAGTAGTAGCCGACAGGTTCCGGAGCTGTTTTTT.

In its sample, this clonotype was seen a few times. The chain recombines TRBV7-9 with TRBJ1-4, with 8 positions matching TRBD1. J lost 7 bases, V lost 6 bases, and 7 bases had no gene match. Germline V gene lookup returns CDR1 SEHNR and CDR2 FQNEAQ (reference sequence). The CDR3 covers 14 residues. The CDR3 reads CASSFSGGTEKLFF. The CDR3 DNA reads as TGTGCCAGCAGTTTTTCAGGGGGCACTGAAAAACTGTTTTTT.

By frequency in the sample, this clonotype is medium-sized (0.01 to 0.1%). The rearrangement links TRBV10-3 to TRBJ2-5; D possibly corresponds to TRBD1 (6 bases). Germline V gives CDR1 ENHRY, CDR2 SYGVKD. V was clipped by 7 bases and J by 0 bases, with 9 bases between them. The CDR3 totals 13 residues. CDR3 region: CAIKDSNQETQYF. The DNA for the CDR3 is TGTGCCATCAAGGACAGTAACCAAGAGACCCAGTACTTC.

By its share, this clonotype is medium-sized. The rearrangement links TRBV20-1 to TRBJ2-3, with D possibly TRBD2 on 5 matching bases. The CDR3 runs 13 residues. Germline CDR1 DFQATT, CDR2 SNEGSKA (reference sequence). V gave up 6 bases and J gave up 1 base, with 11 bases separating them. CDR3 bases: TGCAGTGCCACACCAGCGGGCACAGATACGCAGTATTTT. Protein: CSATPAGTDTQYF.

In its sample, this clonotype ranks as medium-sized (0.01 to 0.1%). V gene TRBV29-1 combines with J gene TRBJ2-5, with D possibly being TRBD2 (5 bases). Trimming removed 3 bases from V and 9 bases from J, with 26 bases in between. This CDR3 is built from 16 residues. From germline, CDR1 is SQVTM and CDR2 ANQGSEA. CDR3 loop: CSVEGVSGRLRDAQYF. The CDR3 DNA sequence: TGCAGCGTTGAGGGAGTTTCCGGCCGCCTACGGGATGCCCAGTACTTC. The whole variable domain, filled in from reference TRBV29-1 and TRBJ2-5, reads SAVISQKPSRDICQRGTSLTIQCQVDSQVTMMFWYRQQPGQSLTLIATANQGSEATYESGFVIDKFPISRPNLTFSTLTVSNMSPEDSSIYLCSVEGVSGRLRDAQYFGPGTRLLVL.

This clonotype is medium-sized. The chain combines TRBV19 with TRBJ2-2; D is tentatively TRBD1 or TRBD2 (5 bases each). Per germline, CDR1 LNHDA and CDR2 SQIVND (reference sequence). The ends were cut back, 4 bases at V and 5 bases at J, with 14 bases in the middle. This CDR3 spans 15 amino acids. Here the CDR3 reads CASSNRDRGTGELFF. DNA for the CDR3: TGTGCCAGTAGTAACCGGGACCGAGGGACCGGGGAGCTGTTTTTT.

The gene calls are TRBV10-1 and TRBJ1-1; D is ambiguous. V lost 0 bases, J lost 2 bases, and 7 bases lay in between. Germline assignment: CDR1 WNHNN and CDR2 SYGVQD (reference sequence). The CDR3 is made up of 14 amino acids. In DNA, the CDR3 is TGCGCCAGCAGTGAGTCGCCGGGTAACACTGAAGCTTTCTTT. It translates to CASSESPGNTEAFF.

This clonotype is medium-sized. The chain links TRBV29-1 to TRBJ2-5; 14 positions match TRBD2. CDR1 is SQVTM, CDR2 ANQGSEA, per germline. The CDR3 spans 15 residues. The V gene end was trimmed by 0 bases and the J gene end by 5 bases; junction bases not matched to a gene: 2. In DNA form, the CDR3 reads TGCAGCGTTGAAGATTGGACTAGCGGGGGGGAGACCCAGTACTTC. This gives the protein CSVEDWTSGGETQYF.

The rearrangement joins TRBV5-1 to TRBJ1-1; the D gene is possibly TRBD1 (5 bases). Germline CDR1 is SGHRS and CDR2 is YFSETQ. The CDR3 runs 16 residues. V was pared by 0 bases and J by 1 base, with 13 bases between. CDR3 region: CASSLAEGRGNTEAFF. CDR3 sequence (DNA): TGCGCCAGCAGCTTGGCCGAGGGGAGGGGGAACACTGAAGCTTTCTTT. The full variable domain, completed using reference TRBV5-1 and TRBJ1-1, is KAGVTQTPRYLIKTRGQQVTLSCSPISGHRSVSWYQQTPGQGLQFLFEYFSETQRNKGNFPGRFSGRQFSNSRSEMNVSTLELGDSALYLCASSLAEGRGNTEAFFGQGTRLTVV.

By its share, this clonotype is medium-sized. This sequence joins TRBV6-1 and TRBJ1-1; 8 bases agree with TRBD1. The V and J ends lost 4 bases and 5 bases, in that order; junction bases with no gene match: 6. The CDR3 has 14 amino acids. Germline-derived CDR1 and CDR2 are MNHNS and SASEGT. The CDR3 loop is CASSVQGTGTEAFF. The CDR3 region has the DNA TGTGCCAGCAGTGTTCAGGGGACAGGTACTGAAGCTTTCTTT.

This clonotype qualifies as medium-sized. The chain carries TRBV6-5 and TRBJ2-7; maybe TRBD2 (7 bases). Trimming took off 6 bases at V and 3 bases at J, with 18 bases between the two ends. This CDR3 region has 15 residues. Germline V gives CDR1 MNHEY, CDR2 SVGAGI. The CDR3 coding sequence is TGTGCCAGCAGGCTAAAGGGGGGGATAAACTACGAGCAGTACTTC. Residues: CASRLKGGINYEQYF.

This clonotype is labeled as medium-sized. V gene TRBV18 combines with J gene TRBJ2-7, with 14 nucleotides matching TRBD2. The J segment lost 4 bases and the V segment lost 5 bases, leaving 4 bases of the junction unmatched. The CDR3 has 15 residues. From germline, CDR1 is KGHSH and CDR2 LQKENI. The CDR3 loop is CASSKGTSGSYEQYF. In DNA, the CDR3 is TGTGCCAGCTCAAAGGGGACTAGCGGGAGTTACGAGCAGTACTTC.

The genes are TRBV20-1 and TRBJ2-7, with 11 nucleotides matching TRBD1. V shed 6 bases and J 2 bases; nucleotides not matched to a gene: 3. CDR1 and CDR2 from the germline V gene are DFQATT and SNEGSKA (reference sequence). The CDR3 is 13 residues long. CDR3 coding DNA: TGCAGTGCCTGGGACAGGGGGGCCTACGAGCAGTACTTC. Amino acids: CSAWDRGAYEQYF.

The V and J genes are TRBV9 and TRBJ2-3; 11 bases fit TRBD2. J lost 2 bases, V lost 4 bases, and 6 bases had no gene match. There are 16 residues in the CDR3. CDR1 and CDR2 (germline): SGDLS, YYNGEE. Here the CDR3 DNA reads TGTGCCAGCAGCATGTTAGCGGGGGGGGACACAGATACGCAGTATTTT. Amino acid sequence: CASSMLAGGDTDTQYF. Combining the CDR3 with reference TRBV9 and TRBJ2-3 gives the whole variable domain DSGVTQTPKHLITATGQRVTLRCSPRSGDLSVYWYQQSLDQGLQFLIQYYNGEERAKGNILERFSAQQFPDLHSELNLSSLELGDSALYFCASSMLAGGDTDTQYFGPGTRLTVL.

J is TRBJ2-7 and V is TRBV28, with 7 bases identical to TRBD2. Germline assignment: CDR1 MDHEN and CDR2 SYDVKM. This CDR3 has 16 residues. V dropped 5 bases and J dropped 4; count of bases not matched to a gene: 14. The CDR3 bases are TGTGCCAGCAGTACCGGGAAGCGGGAATATCGATACGAGCAGTACTTC. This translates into CASSTGKREYRYEQYF.

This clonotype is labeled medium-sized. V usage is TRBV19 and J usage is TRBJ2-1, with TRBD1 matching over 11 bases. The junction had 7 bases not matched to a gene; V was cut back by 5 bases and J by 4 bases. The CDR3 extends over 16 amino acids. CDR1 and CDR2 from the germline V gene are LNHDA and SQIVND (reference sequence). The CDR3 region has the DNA TGTGCCAGTAGTCTACTTGGACAGGGGGCATACAATGAGCAGTTCTTC. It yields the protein CASSLLGQGAYNEQFF.

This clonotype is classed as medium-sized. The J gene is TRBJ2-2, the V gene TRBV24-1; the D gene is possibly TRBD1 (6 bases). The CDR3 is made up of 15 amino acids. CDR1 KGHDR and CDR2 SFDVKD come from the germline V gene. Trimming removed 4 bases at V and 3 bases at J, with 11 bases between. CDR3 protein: CATSDPGHDTGELFF. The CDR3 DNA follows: TGTGCCACCAGTGACCCGGGACACGACACCGGGGAGCTGTTTTTT.

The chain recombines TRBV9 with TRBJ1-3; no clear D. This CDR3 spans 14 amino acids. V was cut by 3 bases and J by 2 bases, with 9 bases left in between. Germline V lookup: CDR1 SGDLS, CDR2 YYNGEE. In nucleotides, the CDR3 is TGTGCCAGCAGCGGATCCTTGGCTGGAAACACCATATATTTT. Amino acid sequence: CASSGSLAGNTIYF.

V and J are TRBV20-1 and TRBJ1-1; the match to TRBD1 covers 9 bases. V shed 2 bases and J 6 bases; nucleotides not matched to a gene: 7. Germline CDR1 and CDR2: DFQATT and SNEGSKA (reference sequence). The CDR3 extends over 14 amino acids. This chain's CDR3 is CSARTGGPGAEAFF. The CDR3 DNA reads TGCAGTGCTAGAACAGGGGGCCCGGGGGCTGAAGCTTTCTTT.

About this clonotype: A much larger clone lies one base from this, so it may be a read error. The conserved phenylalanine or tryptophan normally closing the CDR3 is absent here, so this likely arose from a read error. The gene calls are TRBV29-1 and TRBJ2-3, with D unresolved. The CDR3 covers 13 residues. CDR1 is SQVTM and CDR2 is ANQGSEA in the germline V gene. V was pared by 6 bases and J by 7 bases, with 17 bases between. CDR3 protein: CSVWTSLRNTQYS. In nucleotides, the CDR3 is TGCAGCGTGTGGACGTCCTTGAGAAATACGCAGTATTCT.

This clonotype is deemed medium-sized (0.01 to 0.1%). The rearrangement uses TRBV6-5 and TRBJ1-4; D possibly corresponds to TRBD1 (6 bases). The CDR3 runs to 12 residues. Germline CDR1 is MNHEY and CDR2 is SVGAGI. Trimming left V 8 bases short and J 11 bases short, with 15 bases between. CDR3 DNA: TGTGCCAGCTCTGGACGGGGGGGCAAACTGTTTTTT. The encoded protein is CASSGRGGKLFF.

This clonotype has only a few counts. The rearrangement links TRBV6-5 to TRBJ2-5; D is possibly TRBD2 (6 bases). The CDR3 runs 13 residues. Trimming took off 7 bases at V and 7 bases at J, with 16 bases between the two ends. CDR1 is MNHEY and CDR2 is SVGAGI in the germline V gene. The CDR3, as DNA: TGTGCCAGCACTACCGGGACTGGAGGGACCCAGTACTTC. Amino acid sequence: CASTTGTGGTQYF.